Shown below are 32 T cell receptor delta chains from a single sample sequenced in a study of TRDV2 sequences in healthy donors (TCRdb year 2020). The library came from PCR. Sequencing was carried out with an Illumina MiSeq. TCRdb called clones afresh from the public reads with CATT; identical DNA rows were later merged. Present in this sample are roughly 1,700 delta-chain clones, under 20% of which were seen just once. Of the sample, roughly two thirds falls within the top ten clones. The sample taken for sequencing was Vd2+ gamma-delta T cells from blood. The cell subset or site label corresponds to: TCR Vdelta2-expressing (gamma9delta2) T cells. These receptors were obtained from a human donor in good health.

Worth noting for this clone: A clone one base away is much larger, so this may be a read error. This specimen includes other DNA sequences encoding the same CDR3. The gene calls are TRDV2 and TRDJ1, with 9 bases aligning to TRDD3. This CDR3 has 21 amino acids. The V and J ends lost 1 base and 9 bases, in that order; junction bases with no gene match: 29. CDR1 is GEAIGNYY and CDR2 is EKD in the germline V gene. The CDR3 region is CACDTLRQTGGPVTGSSQLIF. In DNA form, the CDR3 reads TGTGCCTGTGACACTCTGCGTCAGACTGGGGGACCGGTGACCGGATCTTCTCAACTCATCTTT.

This clone was detected a few times. This DNA's translation differs at residue 4 from TCRdb's protein, which comes from a much larger clone; a read error is likely, and the protein shown is translated from the DNA. The rearrangement links TRDV2 to TRDJ1; TRDD3 is a possible D gene (5 bases). The CDR3 spans 19 residues. Looked up from germline, CDR1 is GEAIGNYY and CDR2 is EKD. As DNA, the CDR3 is TGTGCCTGTGTCACCGTCCAAGGGGGTCCGGTGACCGGATCTTCTCAACTCATCTTT. Protein product: CACVTVQGGPVTGSSQLIF.

This clone has only a few counts. A read error likely explains this, since a far larger clone differs by one base. The sample carries other DNA sequences with the same CDR3. This chain joins TRDV2 and TRDJ1; 9 nucleotides align to TRDD3. The CDR3 spans 18 residues. Looked up from germline, CDR1 is GEAIGNYY and CDR2 is EKD. The chain's CDR3 is CACDTLRQTGGPTDKLIF. DNA of the CDR3: TGTGCCTGTGACACTCTGCGTCAGACTGGGGGACCCACCGACAAACTCATCTTT.

Concerning this clone: TCRdb assigns this DNA the protein of a much larger clone, which departs from its translation at residue 3; this likely reflects a read error, and the protein shown comes from translating the DNA. The V call is TRDV2, the J call TRDJ1, with unresolved D. Germline assignment: CDR1 GEAIGNYY and CDR2 EKD. This CDR3 has 14 residues. The DNA of the CDR3 is TGTGCCCGTGACACCGTGGTTCACACCGATAAACTCATCTTT. Translated: CARDTVVHTDKLIF.

This clone is large. The V gene is TRDV2, the J gene TRDJ1; 10 nucleotides agree with TRDD3. In germline, CDR1 is GEAIGNYY, CDR2 EKD. The CDR3 contains 18 residues. V shed 3 bases and J 0 bases; nucleotides not matched to a gene: 12. CDR3 bases: TGTGCCTGTGACCGCCTGGGGGATAGATCCCCTTACACCGATAAACTCATCTTT. This gives the protein CACDRLGDRSPYTDKLIF.

This clone was picked up a small number of times. The protein held in TCRdb is that of a much larger clone and does not match this DNA's translation at residue 17, likely because of a read error; the protein shown is translated from the DNA. V and J are TRDV2 and TRDJ1; the match to TRDD3 covers 13 bases. The CDR3 is 19 residues long. CDR1 is GEAIGNYY, CDR2 EKD, per germline. The CDR3 here is CACDPVLGDTGSYTDKFIF. The CDR3, as DNA: TGTGCCTGTGACCCCGTACTGGGGGATACGGGATCGTACACCGATAAATTCATCTTT.

The V gene is TRDV2, the J gene TRDJ1; perhaps TRDD3 as D (6 bases). Germline CDR1 is GEAIGNYY and CDR2 is EKD. Trimming took 1 base from V and 0 from J, leaving 26 bases between them. The CDR3 sequence is 20 residues long. The CDR3 is CACDTLRQTGLRSNTDKLIF. The CDR3 nucleotides read TGTGCCTGTGACACTCTGCGTCAGACTGGGTTACGGTCCAACACCGATAAACTCATCTTT.

This clone was counted at least ten times. This DNA translates differently at residue 3 from the TCRdb protein, which is that of a much larger clone; a read error is likely, and the protein shown is the DNA's own translation. V gene TRDV2 combines with J gene TRDJ1; 9 bases are shared with TRDD3. This CDR3 region has 18 residues. Germline-derived CDR1 and CDR2 are GEAIGNYY and EKD. CDR3 loop: CAWDTLRQTGGPTDKLIF. The CDR3 nucleotides are TGTGCCTGGGACACTCTGCGTCAGACTGGGGGACCCACCGATAAACTCATCTTT.

In this sample, this clone is medium-sized. The chain uses TRDV2 and TRDJ1, with D possibly being TRDD3 (6 bases). CDR3 size: 16 residues. From germline, CDR1 is GEAIGNYY and CDR2 EKD. Trimming removed 3 bases from V and 1 base from J, with 17 bases in between. DNA of the CDR3: TGTGCCTGTGACTCCTGGACTGGGCGGGGCACCGATAAACTCATCTTT. Translated, it gives CACDSWTGRGTDKLIF.

This clone came up many times. V is TRDV2 and J is TRDJ1, with TRDD3 matching over 11 bases. Germline V gives CDR1 GEAIGNYY, CDR2 EKD. The CDR3 has 20 amino acids. V was pared by 0 bases and J by 1 base, with 15 bases of the junction left unmatched. The CDR3 loop is CACDTVSGGYRGRTTDKLIF. Written as DNA, the CDR3 is TGTGCCTGTGACACCGTATCTGGGGGATACAGGGGTCGAACCACCGATAAACTCATCTTT.

Sample share makes this clone medium-sized (0.01 to 0.1%). This sequence joins TRDV2 and TRDJ1; 11 nucleotides line up with TRDD3. From germline, CDR1 is GEAIGNYY and CDR2 EKD. This CDR3 contains 18 residues. V lost 0 bases, J lost 0 bases, and 8 bases stayed unmatched. CDR3: CACDTLGDTVSYTDKLIF. The CDR3 region has the DNA TGTGCCTGTGACACCCTGGGGGATACAGTATCGTACACCGATAAACTCATCTTT.

As concerns this clone: TCRdb shows a much larger clone's protein in place of this DNA's translation, and the two differ at residue 15, likely through a read error; the protein shown is translated from the DNA. The gene calls are TRDV2 and TRDJ1; 12 bases are shared with TRDD3. The V segment lost 2 bases and the J segment 3 bases; nucleotides outside the gene matches: 18. The CDR3 has 20 amino acids. Looked up from germline, CDR1 is GEAIGNYY and CDR2 is EKD. CDR3 bases: TGTGCCTGTGACAACGTGGTACTGGGGGATACAGTATCGTACTCCGATAAACTCATCTTT. Protein product: CACDNVVLGDTVSYSDKLIF.

By share, this clone counts as medium-sized. The rearrangement links TRDV2 to TRDJ3; D is ambiguous. V lost 3 bases, J lost 0 bases, and 11 bases lay in between. Per germline, CDR1 GEAIGNYY and CDR2 EKD. The CDR3 has 17 amino acids. The CDR3 nucleotides read TGTGCCTGTGACGCTACTGAGAGCTCCTGGGACACCCGACAGATGTTTTTC. This encodes CACDATESSWDTRQMFF.

This clone has a count of ten or more. Other DNA sequences in the same sample also yield this CDR3. The chain recombines TRDV2 with TRDJ1; D is unclear. This CDR3 spans 22 amino acids. The V gene's germline CDR1 is GEAIGNYY and CDR2 EKD. Trimming shortened V by 3 bases and J by 0 bases, and 34 bases separated the two germline ends. The CDR3 loop reads CACDHVAPLGEGFAKDTDKLIF. CDR3 DNA: TGTGCCTGTGACCATGTGGCCCCATTGGGAGAGGGCTTTGCAAAAGACACCGATAAACTCATCTTT.

By share of the sample, this clone is medium-sized (0.01 to 0.1%). This sequence joins TRDV2 and TRDJ1; 10 nucleotides match TRDD3. Germline V lookup: CDR1 GEAIGNYY, CDR2 EKD. The CDR3 is 16 amino acids. With 5 bases clipped from V and 6 bases from J, the junction kept 14 bases outside the gene matches. CDR3 sequence reads: CACVGLGDSEVNKLIF. The CDR3 coding sequence is TGTGCCTGTGTCGGACTGGGGGATTCAGAAGTCAATAAACTCATCTTT.

This clone has only a few counts. A read error is likely here: a far larger clone is one base away. Other DNA sequences in the sample encode the same CDR3. V and J are TRDV2 and TRDJ1; 9 nucleotides line up with TRDD3. The CDR3 sequence is 18 residues long. The V gene end was trimmed by 0 bases and the J gene end by 3 bases; junction bases not matched to a gene: 13. The V gene's germline CDR1 is GEAIGNYY and CDR2 EKD. CDR3 in amino acids: CACDTVGPLGDRSDKLIF. The CDR3 DNA follows: TGTGCCTGTGACACCGTTGGGCCTCTGGGGGATCGGTCCGATAAACTCATCTTT.

As to this clone: The protein TCRdb gives is from a much larger clone and does not agree with this DNA's translation at residue 16, likely a read error; the protein shown here comes from the DNA. The rearrangement uses TRDV2 and TRDJ1; possible D gene TRDD3, 6 bases. The CDR3 totals 20 residues. Germline CDR1 GEAIGNYY, CDR2 EKD. This chain's CDR3 is CACDPLRSGGTRGYTYKLIF. The CDR3 DNA sequence: TGTGCCTGTGACCCACTACGATCCGGGGGAACGAGGGGGTACACCTATAAACTCATCTTT.

The V and J genes are TRDV2 and TRDJ3, with 12 nucleotides matching TRDD3. J lost 0 bases, V lost 0 bases, and 11 bases had no gene match. This CDR3 has 22 amino acids. CDR1 is GEAIGNYY and CDR2 is EKD in the germline V gene. The CDR3 region is CACDTVGPLGDTVSWDTRQMFF. The DNA for the CDR3 is TGTGCCTGTGACACCGTCGGGCCTCTGGGGGATACGGTCTCCTGGGACACCCGACAGATGTTTTTC.

The J gene is TRDJ1, the V gene TRDV2; 12 nucleotides line up with TRDD3. Germline CDR1 and CDR2: GEAIGNYY and EKD. The CDR3 sequence is 18 residues long. The V and J ends lost 0 bases and 4 bases, in that order; junction bases with no gene match: 11. The CDR3 loop is CACDTLGTGGYRDDKLIF. CDR3 coding DNA: TGTGCCTGTGACACCCTTGGTACTGGGGGATACCGGGACGATAAACTCATCTTT.

The genes are TRDV2 and TRDJ1; 13 bases line up with TRDD3. Unmatched junction bases numbered 21, after V lost 3 bases and J lost 9 bases. Germline V CDR1 and CDR2: GEAIGNYY, EKD. This CDR3 region has 19 residues. CDR3 sequence (DNA): TGTGCCTGTGACCGCTTACTGGGGGATACGGTGACCGGATCTTCTCAACTCATCTTT. Its translation is CACDRLLGDTVTGSSQLIF.

The J gene is TRDJ1, the V gene TRDV2; 9 nucleotides align to TRDD3. CDR1 GEAIGNYY and CDR2 EKD come from the germline V gene. This CDR3 spans 14 amino acids. This CDR3 is CAGYWGTHTDKLIF. The DNA of the CDR3 is TGTGCTGGGTACTGGGGGACTCACACCGATAAACTCATCTTT.

The V and J genes are TRDV2 and TRDJ1, with TRDD3 identical over 10 bases. V shed 1 base and J 3 bases; nucleotides not matched to a gene: 7. This CDR3 has 16 residues. Germline CDR1 is GEAIGNYY and CDR2 is EKD. The CDR3 sequence is CACDTLLGDRSDKLIF. CDR3 DNA sequence: TGTGCCTGTGACACTTTACTGGGGGATCGGTCCGATAAACTCATCTTT.

By sample share, this clone is medium-sized. This sequence joins TRDV2 and TRDJ1, with 9 bases that match TRDD3. The junction had 18 bases not matched to a gene; V was cut back by 3 bases and J by 5 bases. Germline CDR1 and CDR2: GEAIGNYY and EKD. The CDR3 spans 18 residues. This CDR3 reads CACDPLLPNTGGRDKLIF. DNA of the CDR3: TGTGCCTGTGACCCCCTACTTCCAAATACTGGGGGACGGGATAAACTCATCTTT.

This clone is medium-sized within its sample. J is TRDJ1 and V is TRDV2; the match to TRDD3 covers 8 bases. Germline values: CDR1 GEAIGNYY, CDR2 EKD. CDR3 length: 14 amino acids. V shed 2 bases, J shed 3 bases, and the junction held 4 bases outside the gene matches. CDR3 bases: TGTGCCTGTGACATGGGGGATCGGTCCGATAAACTCATCTTT. It specifies CACDMGDRSDKLIF.

This chain uses TRDV2 with TRDJ1; perhaps TRDD2 as D (6 bases). The germline V and J ends were trimmed by 4 bases and 0 bases, with 23 bases remaining between them. Germline loops: CDR1 GEAIGNYY, CDR2 EKD. This CDR3 contains 18 residues. The CDR3 loop is CACDRLPGLDRDTDKLIF. DNA for the CDR3: TGTGCCTGTGATCGCCTTCCAGGGCTGGATAGGGACACCGATAAACTCATCTTT.

The chain combines TRDV2 with TRDJ1, with a tentative D call TRDD3 (6 bases). Germline CDR1 GEAIGNYY, CDR2 EKD. Trimming pared 3 bases from V and 4 bases from J, leaving 23 bases between. The CDR3 spans 17 residues. The CDR3 sequence: CACDRLLGGSLSDKLIF. The CDR3 nucleotides are TGTGCCTGTGACCGCTTACTGGGAGGATCCTTGAGCGATAAACTCATCTTT.

In the case of this clone: The same CDR3 also results from other DNA sequences found in this sample. The rearrangement joins TRDV2 to TRDJ1; 9 bases map to TRDD3. The germline V gene has CDR1 GEAIGNYY and CDR2 EKD. This CDR3 spans 20 amino acids. V dropped 0 bases and J dropped 0; count of bases not matched to a gene: 16. The CDR3 sequence: CACDTVVLGTGGPYTDKLIF. CDR3 coding DNA: TGTGCCTGTGACACCGTTGTGCTGGGTACTGGGGGACCGTACACCGATAAACTCATCTTT.

The chain employs TRDV2 and TRDJ1; 7 nucleotides line up with TRDD3. The junction had 13 bases not matched to a gene; V was cut back by 0 bases and J by 1 base. The V gene's germline CDR1 is GEAIGNYY and CDR2 EKD. The CDR3 length is 18 residues. The CDR3 DNA reads TGTGCCTGTGACACCATCGCCCTTGGTGGGGGACCCACCGATAAACTCATCTTT. The encoded protein is CACDTIALGGGPTDKLIF.

This clone appeared a few times. The TCRdb protein comes from a much larger clone and disagrees with this DNA's translation at residue 5, likely due to a read error; the protein given here is derived from the DNA. The gene calls are TRDV2 and TRDJ1; 9 positions match TRDD3. The V segment lost 3 bases and the J segment 3 bases; nucleotides outside the gene matches: 16. The CDR3 is 18 residues long. Germline CDR1 is GEAIGNYY and CDR2 is EKD. CDR3 sequence reads: CACDPVGPLGDRSDKLIF. The CDR3, as DNA: TGTGCCTGTGACCCCGTCGGGCCTCTGGGGGATCGGTCCGATAAACTCATCTTT.

This clone was seen a handful of times. Translating this DNA gives a protein that differs at residue 9 from the TCRdb one, which belongs to a much larger clone; a read error is likely, and the protein shown is this translation. The gene calls are TRDV2 and TRDJ1, with D maybe TRDD2 (5 bases). CDR3 length: 15 residues. Germline CDR1 and CDR2: GEAIGNYY and EKD. Trimming pared 0 bases from V and 7 bases from J, leaving 17 bases between. Here the CDR3 reads CACDTVSSQRGKLIF. CDR3 nucleotide sequence: TGTGCCTGTGACACCGTTTCCTCCCAAAGAGGTAAACTCATCTTT.

This clone counts as large. V gene TRDV2 combines with J gene TRDJ1, with TRDD3 matching over 7 bases. In germline, CDR1 is GEAIGNYY, CDR2 EKD. V shed 0 bases and J 0 bases; nucleotides not matched to a gene: 15. The CDR3 runs to 19 residues. The CDR3 sequence: CACDTVGTSVGENTDKLIF. The CDR3 nucleotides are TGTGCCTGTGACACCGTCGGCACGTCGGTGGGGGAAAACACCGATAAACTCATCTTT.

This clone is judged medium-sized. V is TRDV2 and J is TRDJ1; 13 bases are a match to TRDD3. With 1 base clipped from V and 0 bases from J, the junction kept 7 bases outside the gene matches. The CDR3 covers 18 residues. Germline CDR1 reads GEAIGNYY; CDR2 reads EKD. For the CDR3, the DNA is TGTGCCTGTGACACTCTTACTGGGGGATACGCGTACACCGATAAACTCATCTTT. Its translation: CACDTLTGGYAYTDKLIF.